Each of the 11 T cell receptor beta chains below was sequenced from the same sample in a study of T-cell memory formation after mild COVID-19. From the 5' RACE reads, TCRdb called clonotypes with MiXCR, one entry per CDR3 protein. In the table there are about 430,000 distinct CDR3 sequences, roughly 24% of which are singletons. The sample comprised PBMCs or a T cell subset sorted from them (not recorded which). The source of these receptors is an adult woman who had mild COVID-19 (a few samples of this study predate the infection). Cell type and time point are not known.

This clonotype came up once. The chain links TRBV20-1 to TRBJ2-6, with 9 bases that match TRBD1. J gave up 3 bases and V 5 bases, and 5 bases lay outside the gene matches. CDR3 size: 15 residues. Germline loops: CDR1 DFQATT, CDR2 SNEGSKA (reference sequence). CDR3 DNA: TGCAGTGCTCTTACAGGGGGCAGTGGGGCCAACGTCCTGACTTTC. As protein: CSALTGGSGANVLTF.

This chain connects TRBV4-1 to TRBJ1-4; unclear D gene. Germline V CDR1 and CDR2: MGHRA, YSYEKL. The CDR3 length is 16 residues. Trimming removed 3 bases from V and 0 bases from J, with 11 bases in between. The CDR3 DNA follows: TGCGCCAGCAGCCACCTACGTGGGGCAACTAATGAAAAACTGTTTTTT. Translating it yields CASSHLRGATNEKLFF.

This chain links TRBV6-2 or TRBV6-3 with TRBJ2-2; D remains unclear. This CDR3 has 15 amino acids. Germline CDR1 MNHEY, CDR2 SVGEGT. Trimming pared 6 bases from V and 0 bases from J, leaving 11 bases between. CDR3 coding DNA: TGTGCCAGCAGCCGCCGATGGGCGAACACCGGGGAGCTGTTTTTT. Its protein product is CASSRRWANTGELFF.

This rearrangement joins TRBV12-3 or TRBV12-4 to TRBJ2-7; 8 nucleotides match TRBD1. Unmatched junction bases numbered 9, after V lost 7 bases and J lost 4 bases. This CDR3 has 14 amino acids. The CDR3 reads CASNLSGGAYEQYF. CDR3 coding DNA: TGTGCCAGCAACTTATCAGGGGGCGCGTACGAGCAGTACTTC.

This clonotype showed up just a few times. This rearrangement joins TRBV12-3 or TRBV12-4 to TRBJ2-1; 8 nucleotides agree with TRBD1. This CDR3 region has 14 residues. V shed 1 base, J shed 7 bases, and the junction held 3 bases outside the gene matches. The CDR3 DNA sequence: TGTGCCAGCAGTTTAGACCGGACAGGGAATGAGCAGTTCTTC. This gives the protein CASSLDRTGNEQFF.

The chain uses TRBV4-2 and TRBJ2-2, with TRBD2 identical over 7 bases. This CDR3 comprises 16 residues. Per germline, CDR1 LGHNA and CDR2 YNFKEQ. The trim removed 1 base at V and 1 base at J, leaving 3 bases unmatched. The CDR3, as DNA: TGTGCCAGCAGCCAAGGGGGGGGGATGAACACCGGGGAGCTGTTTTTT. It encodes CASSQGGGMNTGELFF.

The rearrangement uses TRBV5-1 and TRBJ2-5, with 16 bases that match TRBD2. The V gene end was trimmed by 5 bases and the J gene end by 4 bases; junction bases not matched to a gene: 14. The CDR3 extends over 19 amino acids. CDR1 SGHRS and CDR2 YFSETQ come from the germline V gene. The CDR3 coding sequence is TGCGCCAGCAGTTATTGGGGACTAGCGGGAGGGCCGCGAGGAGAGACCCAGTACTTC. Encoded protein: CASSYWGLAGGPRGETQYF.

The chain recombines TRBV7-9 with TRBJ2-1; TRBD1 matches at 7 bases. CDR3 length: 15 residues. CDR1 is SEHNR and CDR2 is FQNEAQ in the germline V gene (reference sequence). With 1 base clipped from V and 7 bases from J, the junction kept 7 bases outside the gene matches. The CDR3 DNA sequence: TGTGCCAGCAGCTTAGGAACAGGGGCCCCAAATGAGCAGTTCTTC. This gives the protein CASSLGTGAPNEQFF.

This clonotype was observed a few times. The chain combines TRBV3-1 with TRBJ1-1, with TRBD1 as a possible D gene (5 bases). The V end lost 1 base, the J end lost 11 bases, and 11 bases lay between the germline ends. Germline V lookup: CDR1 LGHDT, CDR2 YNNKEL (reference sequence). CDR3 size: 12 residues. CDR3 residues: CASSQVGGMAFF. The DNA of the CDR3 is TGTGCCAGCAGCCAAGTGGGGGGGATGGCTTTCTTT.

J is TRBJ1-1 and V is TRBV19; D is perhaps TRBD1 (6 bases). CDR1 and CDR2 from the germline V gene are LNHDA and SQIVND (reference sequence). CDR3 length: 15 residues. The V gene lost 4 bases and the J gene lost 6 bases, with 18 bases spanning the gap. CDR3 in amino acids: CASSTGVGPLSEAFF. The CDR3 DNA reads TGTGCCAGTAGTACAGGGGTAGGGCCCCTTTCTGAAGCTTTCTTT.

This chain connects TRBV20-1 to TRBJ2-7; D is tentatively TRBD1 or TRBD2 (5 bases each). The germline V and J ends were trimmed by 6 bases and 4 bases, with 19 bases remaining between them. The CDR3 length is 14 residues. The germline V gene has CDR1 DFQATT and CDR2 SNEGSKA (reference sequence). CDR3 bases: TGCAGTGCCACTAGGGACCGCGGACGGTACGAGCAGTACTTC. This gives the protein CSATRDRGRYEQYF.